This is a list of T cell receptor beta chains from one sample in a study of CD8+CD57+ T cells in acquired aplastic anemia. MiXCR was run by TCRdb on the reads, yielding one entry per CDR3 protein. The sample records 150,000 to 200,000 distinct CDR3 sequences, approximately 48% being singletons. Sequencing input: sorted CD4+, CD8+, or CD8+CD57+ T cells (not recorded which) from PBMCs. The receptors here all came from a human donor with aplastic anemia. CDR3s include the opening cysteine and the closing phenylalanine or tryptophan. A D gene is named only where the DNA matches it firmly. Size is omitted from some rows. Given values are once, few, many or a class for expanded clones.

abundance,v_gene,d_gene,j_gene,CDR3aa,CDR3nt
many,TRBV12-3/TRBV12-4,-,TRBJ2-3,CAAGPGTDTQYF,TGTGCCGCCGGGCCGGGCACAGATACGCAGTATTTT
-,TRBV29-1,-,TRBJ2-2,CSVEDPRQPLNTGELFF,TGCAGCGTTGAAGATCCCCGACAGCCATTGAACACCGGGGAGCTGTTTTTT
many,TRBV5-5,-,TRBJ1-1,CASSLDTLITEAFF,TGTGCCAGCAGCTTGGACACCTTGATCACTGAAGCTTTCTTT
-,TRBV10-3,TRBD2,TRBJ2-2,CAISVQRGNTGELFF,TGTGCCATCAGTGTCCAGCGGGGGAACACCGGGGAGCTGTTTTTT
-,TRBV7-8,-,TRBJ2-7,CASSLDRTESYEQYF,TGTGCCAGCAGCTTAGATCGGACAGAGTCCTACGAGCAGTACTTC
-,TRBV19,-,TRBJ1-2,CASSIMSGMNYGYTF,TGTGCCAGTAGTATTATGTCAGGGATGAACTATGGCTACACCTTC
many,TRBV6-1,TRBD1,TRBJ1-2,CASRDRSLDYGYTF,TGTGCCAGCAGGGACAGGAGCTTGGACTATGGCTACACCTTC
many,TRBV4-2,TRBD2,TRBJ2-1,CASSRTGLAGDNEQFF,TGTGCCAGCAGCCGCACAGGACTAGCGGGAGACAATGAGCAGTTCTTC
few,TRBV27,-,TRBJ2-5,CATSIGEREETQYF,TGTGCCACCTCCATCGGAGAAAGAGAAGAGACCCAGTACTTC
-,TRBV2,-,TRBJ2-3,CASSEEVASADTQYF,TGTGCCAGCAGTGAGGAGGTAGCGAGCGCAGATACGCAGTATTTT
-,TRBV20-1,-,TRBJ2-5,CSARARAYQETQYF,TGCAGTGCTAGGGCTAGAGCGTACCAAGAGACCCAGTACTTC
many,TRBV5-6,-,TRBJ1-1,CASSARVTTEAFF,TGTGCCAGCAGCGCCAGGGTCACCACTGAAGCTTTCTTT
many,TRBV14,TRBD1,TRBJ1-5,CASSQGQGQPQHF,TGTGCCAGCAGCCAAGGACAGGGACAGCCCCAGCATTTT
once,TRBV10-1,-,TRBJ2-7,CASSKGLKQYF,TGCGCCAGCAGTAAGGGTTTAAAGCAGTACTTC
once,TRBV7-6,-,TRBJ2-1,CASSSTSIEQFF,TGTGCCAGCAGTTCAACTAGCATTGAGCAGTTCTTC
many,TRBV5-1,TRBD1,TRBJ2-1,CASRAPGQHNEQFF,TGCGCCAGCAGAGCACCGGGACAGCACAATGAGCAGTTCTTC
many,TRBV5-5,TRBD1,TRBJ2-2,CASSLTGGMSTGELFF,TGTGCCAGCAGCCTCACAGGGGGCATGAGCACCGGGGAGCTGTTTTTT
few,TRBV7-3,-,TRBJ2-5,CASSSTSPETQYF,TGTGCCAGCAGCTCCACATCTCCTGAGACCCAGTACTTC
once,TRBV20-1,-,TRBJ2-7,CSARVGGNPYEQYF,TGCAGTGCTAGAGTTGGGGGCAACCCCTACGAGCAGTACTTC
many,TRBV7-2,TRBD2,TRBJ2-5,CASSLVPGLAIETQYF,TGTGCCAGCAGCTTAGTCCCGGGACTAGCAATTGAGACCCAGTACTTC
many,TRBV19,TRBD2,TRBJ2-7,CASSIEGSGGREQYF,TGTGCCAGTAGTATAGAGGGTAGCGGGGGTCGCGAGCAGTACTTC
-,TRBV29-1,-,TRBJ1-1,CSVHGHQNTEAFF,TGCAGCGTCCACGGACACCAGAACACTGAAGCTTTCTTT
many,TRBV19,TRBD1,TRBJ1-4,CASSPQGGKANEKLFF,TGTGCCAGTAGTCCCCAGGGGGGGAAGGCGAATGAAAAACTGTTTTTT
-,TRBV15,-,TRBJ2-7,CATSRSRLFYEQYF,TGTGCCACCAGCAGATCCCGCCTCTTCTACGAGCAGTACTTC
once,TRBV29-1,-,TRBJ1-5,CSASGGVDQPQHF,TGCAGCGCCTCGGGGGGGGTCGACCAGCCCCAGCATTTT
-,TRBV2,-,TRBJ2-4,CASSVEGGGENIQYF,TGTGCCAGCAGCGTAGAAGGGGGTGGAGAAAACATTCAGTACTTC
many,TRBV12-3/TRBV12-4,-,TRBJ1-1,CASTQQGSTEAFF,TGTGCCAGCACCCAACAGGGATCTACTGAAGCTTTCTTT
many,TRBV7-3,TRBD2,TRBJ2-1,CASRDSGPSSYNEQFF,TGTGCCAGCAGGGATAGCGGGCCGAGCTCCTACAATGAGCAGTTCTTC
-,TRBV2,-,TRBJ2-1,CASSTVPYNEQFF,TGTGCCAGCAGCACCGTACCCTACAATGAGCAGTTCTTC
-,TRBV25-1,-,TRBJ1-6,CASRPQGDLYNSPLHF,TGTGCCAGCAGACCTCAGGGTGACTTATATAATTCACCCCTCCACTTT
-,TRBV29-1,TRBD1,TRBJ2-7,CSVEDRGRGSYEQYF,TGCAGCGTTGAAGATAGGGGGCGCGGGTCCTACGAGCAGTACTTC
few,TRBV14,-,TRBJ1-1,CASSQGREAFF,TGTGCCAGCAGCCAAGGACGTGAAGCTTTCTTT
-,TRBV29-1,TRBD1,TRBJ1-4,CSGGTGNEKLFF,TGCAGCGGGGGGACAGGGAACGAAAAACTGTTTTTT
-,TRBV6-2/TRBV6-3,TRBD1,TRBJ1-1,CASSYDREGTEAFF,TGTGCCAGCAGTTACGACAGGGAGGGCACTGAAGCTTTCTTT
-,TRBV20-1,TRBD2,TRBJ2-5,CSATPGRVGETQYF,TGCAGTGCAACGCCCGGGAGGGTCGGAGAGACCCAGTACTTC
-,TRBV12-3/TRBV12-4,-,TRBJ1-1,CASSLAGALNTEAFF,TGTGCCAGCAGTTTAGCGGGGGCACTGAACACTGAAGCTTTCTTT
-,TRBV7-2,TRBD1,TRBJ1-1,CASSSTGGLNTEAFF,TGTGCCAGTAGCTCGACAGGGGGCCTCAACACTGAAGCTTTCTTT
few,TRBV30,-,TRBJ1-5,CAWSGGGAQHF,TGTGCCTGGAGTGGGGGGGGAGCCCAGCATTTT
-,TRBV20-1,TRBD1,TRBJ2-3,CSAREQGVTDTQYF,TGCAGTGCTAGAGAACAGGGGGTCACAGATACGCAGTATTTT
many,TRBV6-5,-,TRBJ1-6,CASSYLGNYNSPLHF,TGTGCCAGCAGTTATTTGGGGAACTATAATTCACCCCTCCACTTT
-,TRBV11-3,-,TRBJ2-2,CASSFKPGELFF,TGTGCCAGCAGCTTCAAGCCCGGGGAGCTGTTTTTT
many,TRBV9,TRBD1,TRBJ2-1,CASSVGDRGYNEQFF,TGTGCCAGCAGCGTAGGGGACAGGGGCTACAATGAGCAGTTCTTC
many,TRBV30,-,TRBJ2-7,CAWSLDYEQYF,TGTGCCTGGAGTCTGGATTACGAGCAGTACTTC
-,TRBV15,-,TRBJ2-1,CATSRAPSHEQFF,TGTGCCACCAGCAGGGCCCCCAGTCATGAGCAGTTCTTC
many,TRBV19,-,TRBJ2-3,CASSAGLISTDTQYF,TGTGCCAGTAGCGCGGGACTCATAAGCACAGATACGCAGTATTTT
-,TRBV2,TRBD1,TRBJ2-7,CASTEDRGSYEQYF,TGTGCCAGCACTGAGGACAGGGGCTCCTACGAGCAGTACTTC
few,TRBV7-7,-,TRBJ2-3,CASGGTLTDTQYF,TGTGCTAGCGGAGGGACACTCACAGATACGCAGTATTTT
few,TRBV20-1,-,TRBJ1-2,CSASIPTGNYGYTF,TGCAGTGCTAGTATCCCGACGGGTAACTATGGCTACACCTTC
many,TRBV19,TRBD1,TRBJ2-2,CASSIIDRGNTGELFF,TGTGCCAGTAGTATAATCGACAGGGGTAACACCGGGGAGCTGTTTTTT
-,TRBV5-1,-,TRBJ2-1,CASSFRSQPQSYNEQFF,TGCGCCAGCAGCTTTAGGAGTCAGCCTCAATCCTACAATGAGCAGTTCTTC
many,TRBV29-1,-,TRBJ2-6,CSVTVTGANVLTF,TGCAGCGTTACGGTCACTGGGGCCAACGTCCTGACTTTC